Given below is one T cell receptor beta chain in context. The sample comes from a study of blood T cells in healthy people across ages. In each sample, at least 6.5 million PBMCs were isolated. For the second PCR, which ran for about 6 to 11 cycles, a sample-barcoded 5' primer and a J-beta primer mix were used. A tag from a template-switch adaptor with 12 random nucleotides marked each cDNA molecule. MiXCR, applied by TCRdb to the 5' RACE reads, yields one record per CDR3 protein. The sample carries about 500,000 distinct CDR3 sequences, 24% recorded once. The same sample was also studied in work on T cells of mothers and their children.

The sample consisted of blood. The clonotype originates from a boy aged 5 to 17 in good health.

CDR3 DNA: TGTGCCAGCAGTCCCGGACTAGCGGGAGATACTAGCACAGATACGCAGTATTTT. Residues: CASSPGLAGDTSTDTQYF. The V gene is TRBV28, the J gene TRBJ2-3; the match to TRBD2 covers 13 bases. The CDR3 covers 18 residues. V was pared by 5 bases and J by 0 bases, with 8 bases of the junction left unmatched. The germline V gene encodes CDR1 MDHEN and CDR2 SYDVKM.